This is a list of T cell receptor beta chains from one sample in a study of blood T cell repertoires in COVID-19. Data came from immunoSEQ multiplex PCR; TCRdb stores just in-frame clones and leaves some out. The table has a few hundred thousand clones, more than 80% seen once; the top ten hold approximately 3.4%. Material for sequencing was PBMCs or T cells enriched from blood (not recorded which). All receptors derive from a young woman in a cohort exposed to, infected with or recovered from COVID-19 (not recorded which). CDR3s include the opening cysteine and the closing phenylalanine or tryptophan. Clone size is stated in some rows and not others, as once, few, many or a class when expanded.

TRBV9 | 14 | - | CASSVAGEGYEQYF
TRBV9 | 14 | - | CASSPTGDRYGYTF
TRBV24-1 | 13 | - | CATSVSPGNEQFF
TRBV2 | 14 | - | CASRGLTSNQPQHF
TRBV7-3 | 16 | once | CASSRIPLLDTGELFF
TRBV28 | 17 | - | CASSPDTGGPYTGELFF
TRBV29-1 | 13 | - | CSGHGSGDTEAFF
TRBV6-4 | 18 | - | CASTNSPGLRLNDQPQHF
TRBV19 | 14 | - | CASSMQGINTEAFF
TRBV5-6 | 16 | - | CASSLVGQGAVKPLHF
TRBV18 | 13 | - | CASSPTGDNEQFF
TRBV5-1 | 14 | - | CASSYGLAGDSGFF
TRBV15 | 16 | - | CATSRYPRDSSYEQYF
TRBV19 | 16 | - | CASSIPGLGSTGELFF
TRBV11-2 | 16 | - | CASSLGLAENQETQYF
TRBV2 | 11 | - | CATGHPNEQFF
TRBV7-2 | 13 | - | CASSGTSRDEQYF
TRBV5-1 | 13 | - | CASSLSTSTEAFF
TRBV9 | 17 | - | CASSGPPGLAPTDTQYF
TRBV15 | 15 | - | CATSSLDRLNTEAFF
TRBV3-1/TRBV3-2 | 13 | - | CASSGVGTDTQYF
TRBV6-1 | 16 | - | CASSDGLAGPTDTQYF
TRBV7-9 | 12 | - | CASSVQEETQYF
TRBV28 | 16 | - | CASSTPGTGIGQPQHF
TRBV2 | 17 | - | CVSILGDDAQSSYEQYF
TRBV27 | 14 | - | CASSLQGSYNEQFF
TRBV6-5 | 12 | - | CASRPHGGKLFF
TRBV14 | 14 | few | CASSRTGAGNTIYF
TRBV7-8 | 13 | - | CATEAAVGTEAFF
TRBV11-2 | 15 | few | CASSWTSGTSYEQYF
TRBV27 | 15 | - | CASSLAGLLYNEQFF
TRBV5-4 | 13 | - | CASSSTIGNTIYF
TRBV7-8 | 14 | few | CASSPSRDSVGYTF
TRBV5-4 | 13 | - | CASSFQPRYEQYF
TRBV9 | 16 | once | CASSVSTGTSGNTIYF
TRBV5-1 | 15 | - | CASSLGGGSHNEQFF
TRBV27 | 15 | - | CASMLAVSSTDTQYF
TRBV5-1 | 15 | - | CASSLETGKGEKLFF
TRBV28 | 15 | - | CASSFLTGTNYGYTF
TRBV18 | 13 | - | CASSPRTGAEAFF
TRBV5-1 | 15 | - | CASSFRTGVSYEQYF
TRBV12-3/TRBV12-4 | 13 | - | CASSRGQGDGYTF
TRBV9 | 15 | - | CASSVSQGGETEAFF
TRBV28 | 13 | - | CASSLGRENTIYF
TRBV11-3 | 13 | - | CASSLAQKDTQYF
TRBV28 | 14 | - | CASSLDTSSYEQYF
TRBV30 | 13 | - | CAWSWDFDNEQFF